In this sample, the clone carrying this T cell receptor (beta chain) turned up many times. The antigen is unknown. Indicated time point: sample taken at primary tumor resection. The sample belongs to a study of spatial heterogeneity in lung cancer. Study information: Detection consistently captured more beta-chain sequences than alpha-chain sequences.

Findings and caveats of the study: Counts that tracked tumor mutation counts were those of expanded intratumoral alpha and beta TCRs.

TCRdb processed the 5' RACE reads anew with MiXCR; each CDR3 protein has one entry. This sample has about 100,000 distinct CDR3 sequences, with nearly 4.5% found just once. J gave up 6 bases and V 2 bases, and 5 bases lay outside the gene matches. Looked up from germline, CDR1 is SGHVS and CDR2 is FNYEAQ. The CDR3 covers 16 residues. This sequence was found in a male donor with early-stage non-small cell lung cancer. This specimen consisted of lung tumor tissue, obtained at surgery. The gene calls are TRBV7-6 and TRBJ2-2, with 11 bases aligning to TRBD2. The CDR3 loop is CASSLNSGRAPGELFF. The CDR3 DNA follows: TGTGCCAGCAGCTTAAATAGCGGGAGGGCCCCCGGGGAGCTGTTTTTT.